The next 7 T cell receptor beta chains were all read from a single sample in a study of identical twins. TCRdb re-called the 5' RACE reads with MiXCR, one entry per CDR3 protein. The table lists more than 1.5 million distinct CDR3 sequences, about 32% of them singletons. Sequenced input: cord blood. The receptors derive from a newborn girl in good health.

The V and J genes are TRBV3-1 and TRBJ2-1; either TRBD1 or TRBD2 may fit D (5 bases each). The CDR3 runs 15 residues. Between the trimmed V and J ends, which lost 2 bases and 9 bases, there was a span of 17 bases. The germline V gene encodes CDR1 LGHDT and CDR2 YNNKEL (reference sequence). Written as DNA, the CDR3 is TGTGCCAGCAGCCAACCGGGACGGGATTTCGGTGAGCAGTTCTTC. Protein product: CASSQPGRDFGEQFF.

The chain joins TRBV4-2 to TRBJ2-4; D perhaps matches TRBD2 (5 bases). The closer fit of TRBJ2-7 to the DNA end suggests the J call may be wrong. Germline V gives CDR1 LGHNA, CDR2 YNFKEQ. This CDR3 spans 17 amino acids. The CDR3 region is CASSQTSDWTLLYEQYF. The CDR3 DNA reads TGTGCCAGCAGCCAGACATCGGACTGGACCCTCCTCTACGAGCAGTACTTC.

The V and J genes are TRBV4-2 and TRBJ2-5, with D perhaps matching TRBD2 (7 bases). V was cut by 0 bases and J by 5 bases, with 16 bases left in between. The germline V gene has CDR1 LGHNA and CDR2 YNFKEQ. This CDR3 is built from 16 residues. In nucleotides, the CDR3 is TGTGCCAGCAGCCAAGATTATACGGGGGGCCGGGAGACCCAGTACTTC. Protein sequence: CASSQDYTGGRETQYF.

The CDR3 spells CASSDGQEETQYF. The DNA of the CDR3 is TGTGCCAGCAGTGACGGACAGGAAGAGACCCAGTACTTC. This chain uses TRBV2 with TRBJ2-5; 7 nucleotides match TRBD1. The CDR3 has 13 residues. Germline V lookup: CDR1 SNHLY, CDR2 FYNNEI. V trimming: 3 bases; J trimming: 3 bases; junction bases outside the gene matches: 1.

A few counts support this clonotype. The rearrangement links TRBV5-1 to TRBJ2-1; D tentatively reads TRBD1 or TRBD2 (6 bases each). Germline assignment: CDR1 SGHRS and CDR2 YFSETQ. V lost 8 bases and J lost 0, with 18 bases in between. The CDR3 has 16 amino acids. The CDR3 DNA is TGCGCCAGTAACAGAGGGGGGTTCAACTCCTACAATGAGCAGTTCTTC. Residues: CASNRGGFNSYNEQFF.

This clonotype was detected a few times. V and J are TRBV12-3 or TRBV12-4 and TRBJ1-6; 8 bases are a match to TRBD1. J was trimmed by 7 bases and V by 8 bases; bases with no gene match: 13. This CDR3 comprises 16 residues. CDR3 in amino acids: CASGGRDRTRNSPLHF. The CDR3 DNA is TGTGCCAGCGGTGGAAGGGACAGGACCAGGAATTCACCCCTCCACTTT.

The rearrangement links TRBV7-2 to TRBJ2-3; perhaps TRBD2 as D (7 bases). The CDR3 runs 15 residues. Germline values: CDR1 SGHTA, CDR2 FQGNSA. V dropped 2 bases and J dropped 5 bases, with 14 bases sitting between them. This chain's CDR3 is CASSLRGGIKDTQYF. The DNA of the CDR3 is TGTGCCAGCAGCTTAAGGGGGGGCATAAAAGATACGCAGTATTTT.